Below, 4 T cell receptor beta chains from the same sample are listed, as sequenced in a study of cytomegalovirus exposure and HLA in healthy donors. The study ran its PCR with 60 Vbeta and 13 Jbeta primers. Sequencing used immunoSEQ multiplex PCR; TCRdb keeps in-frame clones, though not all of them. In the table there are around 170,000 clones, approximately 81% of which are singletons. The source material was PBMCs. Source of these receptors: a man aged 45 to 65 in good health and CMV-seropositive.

The CDR3, as DNA: TGTGCCAGCAGCTTAGGGGGAGTCACAGATACGCAGTATTTT. Residues: CASSLGGVTDTQYF. The chain recombines TRBV7-9 with TRBJ2-3, with D tentatively TRBD2 (5 bases). V gave up 1 base and J gave up 2 bases, with 7 bases separating them. Germline V lookup: CDR1 SEHNR, CDR2 FQNEAQ (reference sequence). This CDR3 is 14 amino acids long.

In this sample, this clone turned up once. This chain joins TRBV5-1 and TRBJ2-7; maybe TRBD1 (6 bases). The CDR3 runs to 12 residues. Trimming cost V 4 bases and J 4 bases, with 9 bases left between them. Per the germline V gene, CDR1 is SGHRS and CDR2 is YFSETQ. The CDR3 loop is CASSRDTYEQYF. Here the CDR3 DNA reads TGCGCCAGCAGCCGGGACACTTACGAGCAGTACTTC.

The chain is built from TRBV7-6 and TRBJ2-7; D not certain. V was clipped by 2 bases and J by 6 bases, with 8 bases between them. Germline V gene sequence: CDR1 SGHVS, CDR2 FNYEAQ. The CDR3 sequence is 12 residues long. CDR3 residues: CASSLRGGEQYF. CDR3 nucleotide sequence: TGTGCCAGCAGCTTAAGAGGTGGCGAGCAGTACTTC. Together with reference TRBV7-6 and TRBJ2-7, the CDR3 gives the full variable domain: GAGVSQSPRYKVTKRGQDVALRCDPISGHVSLYWYRQALGQGPEFLTYFNYEAQQDKSGLPNDRFSAERPEGSISTLTIQRTEQRDSAMYRCASSLRGGEQYFGPGTRLTVT.

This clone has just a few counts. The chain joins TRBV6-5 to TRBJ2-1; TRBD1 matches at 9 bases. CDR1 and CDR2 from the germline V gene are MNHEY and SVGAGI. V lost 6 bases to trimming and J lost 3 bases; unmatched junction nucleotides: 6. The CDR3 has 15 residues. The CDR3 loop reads CASSPDRGNYNEQFF. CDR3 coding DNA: TGTGCCAGCAGCCCGGACAGGGGTAACTACAATGAGCAGTTCTTC.